These 3 T cell receptor beta chains were all obtained from the same sample, sequenced in a study of human T cells and chemical hapten exposure (dated by TCRdb to the early 2020s). This sample's time point label indicates: patch test 2, 6 weeks after DPC sensitization. Per the publication, the treatment or condition label means: therapeutic diphenylcyclopropenone sensitization with weekly scalp DPC. Library preparation employed RACE. The reads were generated on a NextSeq 500. The public reads were reanalyzed by TCRdb: fastp trimming at Q25, MiXCR alignment, in-frame beta chains only. A single entry per CDR3 protein holds the most common genes and DNA from its merged rows. The sample contains 80,000 to 95,000 distinct CDR3 sequences, approximately 10% of them found a single time. The top ten clonotypes cover roughly 2.3% of the sample. Here the sequenced sample was whole blood, taken in connection with sensitization to the hapten diphenylcyclopropenone (DPC). The receptor set was obtained from a man between 40 and 49 years old with alopecia areata. Some clones in this sample may be carry-over from other donors' samples.

The rearrangement joins TRBV4-1 to TRBJ2-7; D remains unclear. This CDR3 is built from 13 residues. V was pared by 4 bases and J by 7 bases, with 14 bases between. CDR1 and CDR2 (germline): MGHRA, YSYEKL. The CDR3 loop reads CASSPDGIREQYV. The CDR3 DNA reads TGCGCCAGCAGCCCGGACGGTATTCGTGAGCAGTACGTC.

This clonotype showed up just a few times. The chain uses TRBV29-1 and TRBJ2-2; 16 bases agree with TRBD2. The CDR3 has 17 amino acids. V gave up 7 bases and J gave up 1 base; unmatched junction bases: 6. Germline loops: CDR1 SQVTM, CDR2 ANQGSEA. This chain's CDR3 is CSARGTSGRENTGELFF. For the CDR3, the DNA is TGCAGCGCCAGGGGGACTAGCGGGAGGGAGAACACCGGGGAGCTGTTTTTT.

CDR3 amino acids: CASSSHSGRYNEQFF. CDR3 nucleotides: TGTGCCAGCAGTTCCCACAGCGGGCGTTACAATGAGCAGTTCTTC. The V and J genes are TRBV12-3 or TRBV12-4 and TRBJ2-1; D perhaps matches TRBD2 (6 bases). The CDR3 is 15 amino acids. The germline V and J ends were trimmed by 4 bases and 4 bases, with 14 bases remaining between them.